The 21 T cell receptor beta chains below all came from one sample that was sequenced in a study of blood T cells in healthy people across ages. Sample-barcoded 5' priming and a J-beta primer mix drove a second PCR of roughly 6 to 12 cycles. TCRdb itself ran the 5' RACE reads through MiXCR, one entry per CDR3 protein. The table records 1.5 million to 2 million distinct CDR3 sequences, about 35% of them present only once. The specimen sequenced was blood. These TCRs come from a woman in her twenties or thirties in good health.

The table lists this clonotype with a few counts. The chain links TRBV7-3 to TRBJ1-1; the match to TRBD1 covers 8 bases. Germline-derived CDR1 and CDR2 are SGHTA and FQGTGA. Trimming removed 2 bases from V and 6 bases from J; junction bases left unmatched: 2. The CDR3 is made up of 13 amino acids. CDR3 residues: CASSLQGASEAFF. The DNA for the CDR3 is TGTGCCAGCAGCTTACAGGGGGCCTCTGAAGCTTTCTTT.

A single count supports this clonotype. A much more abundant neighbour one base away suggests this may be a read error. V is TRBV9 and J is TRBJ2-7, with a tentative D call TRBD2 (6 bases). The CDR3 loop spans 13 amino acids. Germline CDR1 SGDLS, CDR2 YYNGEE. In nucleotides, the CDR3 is TGTGCCGGCAGCGTAGGAGGGACCGACGAGCAGTACTTC. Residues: CAGSVGGTDEQYF.

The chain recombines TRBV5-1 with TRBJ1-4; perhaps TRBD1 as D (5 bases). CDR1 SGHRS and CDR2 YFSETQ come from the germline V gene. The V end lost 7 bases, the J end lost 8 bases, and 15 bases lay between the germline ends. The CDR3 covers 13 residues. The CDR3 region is CASGSGYEEKLFF. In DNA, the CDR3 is TGCGCCAGCGGATCAGGGTATGAAGAAAAACTGTTTTTT.

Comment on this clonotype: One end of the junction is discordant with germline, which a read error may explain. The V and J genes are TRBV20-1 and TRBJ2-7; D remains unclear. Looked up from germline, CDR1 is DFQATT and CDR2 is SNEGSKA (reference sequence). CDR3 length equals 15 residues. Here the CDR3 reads CSARDLKGNSCEQYF. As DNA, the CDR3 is TGCAGTGCTAGAGATCTTAAGGGCAACTCCTGCGAGCAGTACTTC.

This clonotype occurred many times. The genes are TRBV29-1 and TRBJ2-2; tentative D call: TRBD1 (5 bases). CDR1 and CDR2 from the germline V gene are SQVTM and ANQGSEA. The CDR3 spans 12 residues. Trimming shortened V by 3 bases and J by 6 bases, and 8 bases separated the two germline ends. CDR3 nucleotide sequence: TGCAGCGTTGACGAAGGGGCCGGGGAGCTGTTTTTT. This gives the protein CSVDEGAGELFF.

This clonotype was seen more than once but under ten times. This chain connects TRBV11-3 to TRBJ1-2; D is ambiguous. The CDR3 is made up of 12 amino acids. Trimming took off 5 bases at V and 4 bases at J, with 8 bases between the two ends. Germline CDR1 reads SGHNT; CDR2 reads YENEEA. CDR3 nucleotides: TGTGCCAGCAGCAAGGACGGCTATGGCTACACCTTC. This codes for CASSKDGYGYTF.

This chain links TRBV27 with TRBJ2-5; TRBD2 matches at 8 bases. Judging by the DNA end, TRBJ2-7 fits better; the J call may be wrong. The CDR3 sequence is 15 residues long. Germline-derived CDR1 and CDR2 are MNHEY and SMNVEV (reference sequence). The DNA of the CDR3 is TGTGCCAGCAACTCCCCCGGGAGGGCCAAATACGAGCAGTACTTC. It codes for CASNSPGRAKYEQYF.

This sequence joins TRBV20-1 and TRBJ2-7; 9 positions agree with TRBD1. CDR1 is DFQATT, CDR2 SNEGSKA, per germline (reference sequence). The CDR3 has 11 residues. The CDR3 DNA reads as TGCAGGAGGGACAGGGTCTACGAGCAGTACTTC. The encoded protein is CRRDRVYEQYF.

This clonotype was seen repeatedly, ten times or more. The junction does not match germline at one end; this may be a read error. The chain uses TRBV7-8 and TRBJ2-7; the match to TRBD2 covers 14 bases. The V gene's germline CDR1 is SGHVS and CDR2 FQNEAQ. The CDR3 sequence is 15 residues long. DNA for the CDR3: TGCGCCAGCAGCCTAGGGACTAGCGGGGGCTACGAGCAGTACTTC. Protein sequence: CASSLGTSGGYEQYF.

The CDR3 loop is CASSPVLGASEQYF. For the CDR3, the DNA is TGTGCCAGCAGTCCCGTCTTGGGGGCCTCCGAGCAGTACTTC. This chain joins TRBV28 and TRBJ2-7, with a tentative D call TRBD1 (6 bases). The germline gives CDR1 MDHEN, CDR2 SYDVKM. Trimming pared 5 bases from V and 6 bases from J, leaving 17 bases between. This CDR3 has 14 residues.

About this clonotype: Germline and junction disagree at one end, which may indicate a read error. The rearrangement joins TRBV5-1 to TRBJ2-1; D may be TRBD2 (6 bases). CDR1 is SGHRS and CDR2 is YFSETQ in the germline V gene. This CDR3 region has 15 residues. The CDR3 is CAGRRGPSEYNEQCF. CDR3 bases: TGCGCCGGCAGGCGGGGACCCTCGGAGTACAATGAGCAGTGCTTC.

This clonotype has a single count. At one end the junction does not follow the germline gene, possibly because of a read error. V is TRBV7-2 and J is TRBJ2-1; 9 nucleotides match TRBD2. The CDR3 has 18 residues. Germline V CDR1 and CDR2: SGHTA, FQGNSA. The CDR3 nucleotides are TGTGCCAGCACCTTAGAAGGCGGGAGGGCCAGCCCCTACAGTGAGCAGTTCTTC. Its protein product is CASTLEGGRASPYSEQFF.

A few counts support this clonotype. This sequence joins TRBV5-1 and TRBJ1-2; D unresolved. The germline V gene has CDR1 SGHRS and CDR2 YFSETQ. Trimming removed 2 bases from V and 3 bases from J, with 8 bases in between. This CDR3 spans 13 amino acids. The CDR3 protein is CASSLTSDYGYTF. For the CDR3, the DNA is TGCGCCAGCAGCTTAACTTCGGACTATGGCTACACCTTC.

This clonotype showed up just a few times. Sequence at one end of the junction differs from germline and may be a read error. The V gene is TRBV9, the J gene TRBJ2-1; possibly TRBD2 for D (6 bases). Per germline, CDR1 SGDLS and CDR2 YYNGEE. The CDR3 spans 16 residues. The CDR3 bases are TGTGCCAGCAGCCCCCGGGGCGGGGCTCACTACAATAAGCAGTTCTTC. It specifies CASSPRGGAHYNKQFF.

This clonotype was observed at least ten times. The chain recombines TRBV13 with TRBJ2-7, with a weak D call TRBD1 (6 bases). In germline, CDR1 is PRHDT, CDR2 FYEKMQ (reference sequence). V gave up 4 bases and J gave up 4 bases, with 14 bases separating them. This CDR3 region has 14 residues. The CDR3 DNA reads TGTGCCAGCAGCTCTCCCGGGACAAGATACGAGCAGTACTTC. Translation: CASSSPGTRYEQYF.

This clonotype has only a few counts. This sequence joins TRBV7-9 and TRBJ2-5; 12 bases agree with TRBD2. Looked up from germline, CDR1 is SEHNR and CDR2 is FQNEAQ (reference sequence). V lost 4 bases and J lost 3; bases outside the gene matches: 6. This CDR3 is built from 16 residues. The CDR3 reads CASSYGLAGREETQYF. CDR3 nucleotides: TGTGCCAGCAGCTACGGACTAGCGGGGAGGGAAGAGACCCAGTACTTC.

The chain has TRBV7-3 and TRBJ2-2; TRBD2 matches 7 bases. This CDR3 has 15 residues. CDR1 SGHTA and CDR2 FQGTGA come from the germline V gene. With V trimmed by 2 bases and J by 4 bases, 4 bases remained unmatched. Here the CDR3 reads CASSLDAGATGELFF. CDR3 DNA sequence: TGTGCCAGCAGCTTAGATGCGGGAGCCACCGGGGAGCTGTTTTTT.

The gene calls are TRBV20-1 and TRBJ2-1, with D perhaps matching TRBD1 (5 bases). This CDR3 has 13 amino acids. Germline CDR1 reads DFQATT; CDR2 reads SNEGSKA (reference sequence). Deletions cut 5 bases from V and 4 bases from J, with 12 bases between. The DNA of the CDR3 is TGCAGTGCTTCGCGACAGAATTACAATGAGCAGTTCTTC. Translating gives CSASRQNYNEQFF.

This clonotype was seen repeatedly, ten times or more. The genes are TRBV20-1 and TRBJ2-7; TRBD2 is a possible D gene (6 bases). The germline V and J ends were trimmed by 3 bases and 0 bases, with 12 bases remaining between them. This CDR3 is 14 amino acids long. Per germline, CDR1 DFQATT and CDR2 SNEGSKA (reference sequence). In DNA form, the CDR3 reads TGCAGTGCTAGCCGGGACTTTAGCTCCTACGAGCAGTACTTC. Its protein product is CSASRDFSSYEQYF.

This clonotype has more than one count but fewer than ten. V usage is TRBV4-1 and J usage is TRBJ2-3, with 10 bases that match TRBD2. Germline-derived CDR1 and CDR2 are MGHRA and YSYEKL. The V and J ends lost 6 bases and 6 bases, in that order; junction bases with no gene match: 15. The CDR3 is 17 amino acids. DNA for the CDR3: TGCGCCAGCAGTCCCAATGGGCTAGCGGGAGTCGTGGATACGCAGTATTTT. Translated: CASSPNGLAGVVDTQYF.

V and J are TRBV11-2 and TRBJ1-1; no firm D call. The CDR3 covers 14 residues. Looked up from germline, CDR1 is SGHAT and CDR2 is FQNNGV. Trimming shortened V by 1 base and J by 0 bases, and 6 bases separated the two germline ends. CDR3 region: CASSLVRVNTEAFF. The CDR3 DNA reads TGTGCCAGCAGCTTAGTTAGGGTGAACACTGAAGCTTTCTTT.